Following are 7 T cell receptor beta chains from one sample sequenced in a study of blood T cell repertoires in COVID-19. TCRdb's table, derived via immunoSEQ multiplex PCR, lists solely in-frame clones and lacks some. The sample has 500,000 or so clones, roughly 90% seen once; the top ten hold 0.7%. Sample: PBMCs or T cells enriched from blood (not recorded which). The receptors originated from a woman aged 18 to 35 who had recovered from COVID-19.

The rearrangement links TRBV20-1 to TRBJ2-1, with 9 bases fitting TRBD2. V lost 3 bases, J lost 5 bases, and 8 bases stayed unmatched. This CDR3 region has 15 residues. In germline, CDR1 is DFQATT, CDR2 SNEGSKA (reference sequence). CDR3 loop: CSASRVSGGNNEQFF. For the CDR3, the DNA is TGCAGTGCTAGTAGGGTCAGCGGGGGGAACAATGAGCAGTTCTTC.

The V gene is TRBV28, the J gene TRBJ1-1, with D tentatively TRBD1 (5 bases). The CDR3 totals 14 residues. CDR1 is MDHEN, CDR2 SYDVKM, per germline. Trimming removed 4 bases at V and 0 bases at J, with 9 bases between. The CDR3: CASSSGDLNTEAFF. CDR3 nucleotides: TGTGCCAGCAGTTCGGGGGACTTGAACACTGAAGCTTTCTTT.

V is TRBV28 and J is TRBJ2-5, with D maybe TRBD2 (6 bases). The germline V gene has CDR1 MDHEN and CDR2 SYDVKM. V was cut by 5 bases and J by 0 bases, with 10 bases left in between. This CDR3 is built from 14 residues. CDR3 loop: CASSRGGDQETQYF. As DNA, the CDR3 is TGTGCCAGCAGTCGGGGAGGAGACCAAGAGACCCAGTACTTC. The full variable domain, completed using reference TRBV28 and TRBJ2-5, is DVKVTQSSRYLVKRTGEKVFLECVQDMDHENMFWYRQDPGLGLRLIYFSYDVKMKEKGDIPEGYSVSREKKERFSLILESASTNQTSMYLCASSRGGDQETQYFGPGTRLLVL.

The chain couples TRBV4-1 to TRBJ2-5; D unclear. V was clipped by 1 base and J by 3 bases, with 9 bases between them. The CDR3 has 14 residues. Germline assignment: CDR1 MGHRA and CDR2 YSYEKL. This chain's CDR3 is CASSQAYREETQYF. The CDR3 DNA reads as TGCGCCAGCAGCCAAGCATACAGAGAAGAGACCCAGTACTTC.

V gene TRBV5-1 combines with J gene TRBJ2-4, with 10 bases that match TRBD2. Germline V gene data show CDR1 as SGHRS and CDR2 as YFSETQ. CDR3 length: 16 amino acids. The trim removed 2 bases at V and 8 bases at J, leaving 10 bases unmatched. CDR3: CASSFSSGGARDIQYF. Written as DNA, the CDR3 is TGCGCCAGCAGCTTTTCCAGCGGGGGGGCTCGCGACATTCAGTACTTC. Variable domain in full (rest from reference TRBV5-1 and TRBJ2-4): KAGVTQTPRYLIKTRGQQVTLSCSPISGHRSVSWYQQTPGQGLQFLFEYFSETQRNKGNFPGRFSGRQFSNSRSEMNVSTLELGDSALYLCASSFSSGGARDIQYFGAGTRLSVL.

The V gene is TRBV5-1, the J gene TRBJ1-1; weak D call: TRBD1 (6 bases). The CDR3 runs to 12 residues. Between the trimmed V and J ends, which lost 5 bases and 4 bases, there was a span of 9 bases. CDR1 is SGHRS, CDR2 YFSETQ, per germline. The CDR3 reads CASREGGTEAFF. The DNA of the CDR3 is TGCGCCAGCAGAGAAGGGGGCACTGAAGCTTTCTTT.

V is TRBV28 and J is TRBJ2-7, with TRBD1 matching 7 bases. V shed 6 bases, J shed 3 bases, and the junction held 8 bases outside the gene matches. Germline loops: CDR1 MDHEN, CDR2 SYDVKM. This CDR3 has 14 residues. The CDR3 protein is CASRDPTGNYEQYF. The CDR3 region has the DNA TGTGCCAGCAGAGACCCGACAGGGAACTACGAGCAGTACTTC.